One T cell receptor (beta chain) is described in this entry. The antigen remains unidentified. Clones were sequenced by immunoSEQ multiplex PCR, and TCRdb holds only the in-frame ones, with some missing. In the table there are roughly 130,000 clones, more than 85% of which are singletons. These data belong to a study of cytotoxic CD8 clonotypes in ibrutinib-treated CLL. Study observations and caveats: Sampling of sustained-remission and progressing patients occurred at differing times.

V shed 6 bases and J 10 bases; nucleotides not matched to a gene: 3. The length of the CDR3 is 11 residues. From germline, CDR1 is PRHDT and CDR2 FYEKMQ (reference sequence). The sample consisted of PBMCs, taken after 12 months of ibrutinib treatment. This receptor was taken from a human donor with chronic lymphocytic leukemia. The chain joins TRBV13 to TRBJ2-1, with 7 bases lining up with TRBD2. CDR3 residues: CASSPGLEQFF. The CDR3, as DNA: TGTGCCAGCAGTCCGGGACTAGAGCAGTTCTTC.